Sequencing of this T cell receptor (beta chain) was carried out in a study of T cell responses to AZD1222 COVID-19 vaccine (dated by TCRdb to about 2021). In the study overall: A total of under 250 trial participants underwent TCR sequencing, of whom roughly 210 had received two doses of AZD1222 and 26 had received two doses of the MenACWY control vaccine. Trial participants were enrolled by age into 18-55, 56-69 and 70-plus year subgroups, with roughly 150, 30 and 60 TCR-sequenced participants respectively. The investigation overall reported the following: Conclusions about previously exposed vaccinees are limited, since just five or six AZD1222 recipients were seropositive for SARS-CoV-2 at baseline. Participants were mostly white British and included more females than males, and it was suggested by the authors that clonal diversity may have been underestimated. Nearly half of unique spike-specific TCRs reportedly recognized epitopes outside regions mutated in the B.1.351 and B.1.1.7 variants. Because no day 14 peak-response samples were available, repertoires were characterized only after the peak T cell response. The whole spike protein was spanned by vaccine-associated CD4 TCRs, and dominant responses were seen in regions 160-218 and 743-854. The 56-69-year group was small, and its depth increase did not reach significance, likely because of low power. After two AZD1222 doses, both the breadth and the depth of spike-specific TCRs were significantly higher than at day 0 and than in MenACWY recipients.

This specimen's time point label, per the study, means: about 28 days (+/-7) after the second vaccine dose. AZD1222 recipients with second doses at about 4 weeks or about 12 weeks were pooled, because spike-specific TCR depth and breadth did not differ between schedules. Vaccinee samples came from UK trials COV001 and COV002, including a single-blind randomized controlled phase 2/3 trial of AZD1222 (ChAdOx1 nCoV-19) in healthy adults. For TCRbeta chain sequencing, PBMC samples were collected from trial participants at day 0 and at day 28 after the second dose. The CDR3 regions of human TCRbeta chains were analyzed by immunosequencing. As for how the authors treated the data: TCRs in the repertoires were compared against a reference library of SARS-CoV-2-specific TCRs that had been generated with the MIRA antigen-specificity platform. Breadth was defined as the fraction of unique TCRs that were SARS-CoV-2-associated, and depth was defined as the fraction of total T cells that were SARS-CoV-2-associated. Using the MIRA data, each spike-specific TCR was assigned both to the spike region to which the TCR was reactive and to a CD4 or CD8 class. Log10-transformed breadth and depth values were compared by one-way ANOVA with Sidak's multiple comparisons tests. Drawn from immuneACCESS, this table holds only the in-frame rearrangements with V and J called that TCRdb kept. Clones are partly lost; checked studies trace under half to an unresolved V gene and leave the rest unexplained. V, J and clone size reflect that table, while D and trimming were determined from the DNA. The sample records approximately 75,000 clones, around 87% of which are singletons. Jointly, the top ten make up around 19% of the sample.

Turning to this clone: Which antigen it targets is not known. Nothing much larger sits one base from this clone, and base qualities are not available.

A distance of 15 bases separates the germline ends of V and J, which lose 5 bases and 2 bases respectively. There are 15 amino acids in the CDR3, from cysteine to phenylalanine inclusive. The kept DNA is CDR3 alone, 45 bases in frame from the first base. CDR1 and CDR2 were assigned from the germline V gene (reference sequence) as MNHEY and SMNVEV. The rearranged segments are TRBV27 and TRBJ1-1, and perhaps TRBD1 as D gene, on 5 matching bases. Source: peripheral blood, taken 28 days after the second AZD1222 dose. This sequence originates from an adult who received the AZD1222 COVID-19 vaccine. The CDR3 in this case is CASSLAGGLNTEAFF. The DNA reads as follows: TGTGCCAGCAGTCTTGCCGGGGGTTTAAACACTGAAGCTTTCTTT.